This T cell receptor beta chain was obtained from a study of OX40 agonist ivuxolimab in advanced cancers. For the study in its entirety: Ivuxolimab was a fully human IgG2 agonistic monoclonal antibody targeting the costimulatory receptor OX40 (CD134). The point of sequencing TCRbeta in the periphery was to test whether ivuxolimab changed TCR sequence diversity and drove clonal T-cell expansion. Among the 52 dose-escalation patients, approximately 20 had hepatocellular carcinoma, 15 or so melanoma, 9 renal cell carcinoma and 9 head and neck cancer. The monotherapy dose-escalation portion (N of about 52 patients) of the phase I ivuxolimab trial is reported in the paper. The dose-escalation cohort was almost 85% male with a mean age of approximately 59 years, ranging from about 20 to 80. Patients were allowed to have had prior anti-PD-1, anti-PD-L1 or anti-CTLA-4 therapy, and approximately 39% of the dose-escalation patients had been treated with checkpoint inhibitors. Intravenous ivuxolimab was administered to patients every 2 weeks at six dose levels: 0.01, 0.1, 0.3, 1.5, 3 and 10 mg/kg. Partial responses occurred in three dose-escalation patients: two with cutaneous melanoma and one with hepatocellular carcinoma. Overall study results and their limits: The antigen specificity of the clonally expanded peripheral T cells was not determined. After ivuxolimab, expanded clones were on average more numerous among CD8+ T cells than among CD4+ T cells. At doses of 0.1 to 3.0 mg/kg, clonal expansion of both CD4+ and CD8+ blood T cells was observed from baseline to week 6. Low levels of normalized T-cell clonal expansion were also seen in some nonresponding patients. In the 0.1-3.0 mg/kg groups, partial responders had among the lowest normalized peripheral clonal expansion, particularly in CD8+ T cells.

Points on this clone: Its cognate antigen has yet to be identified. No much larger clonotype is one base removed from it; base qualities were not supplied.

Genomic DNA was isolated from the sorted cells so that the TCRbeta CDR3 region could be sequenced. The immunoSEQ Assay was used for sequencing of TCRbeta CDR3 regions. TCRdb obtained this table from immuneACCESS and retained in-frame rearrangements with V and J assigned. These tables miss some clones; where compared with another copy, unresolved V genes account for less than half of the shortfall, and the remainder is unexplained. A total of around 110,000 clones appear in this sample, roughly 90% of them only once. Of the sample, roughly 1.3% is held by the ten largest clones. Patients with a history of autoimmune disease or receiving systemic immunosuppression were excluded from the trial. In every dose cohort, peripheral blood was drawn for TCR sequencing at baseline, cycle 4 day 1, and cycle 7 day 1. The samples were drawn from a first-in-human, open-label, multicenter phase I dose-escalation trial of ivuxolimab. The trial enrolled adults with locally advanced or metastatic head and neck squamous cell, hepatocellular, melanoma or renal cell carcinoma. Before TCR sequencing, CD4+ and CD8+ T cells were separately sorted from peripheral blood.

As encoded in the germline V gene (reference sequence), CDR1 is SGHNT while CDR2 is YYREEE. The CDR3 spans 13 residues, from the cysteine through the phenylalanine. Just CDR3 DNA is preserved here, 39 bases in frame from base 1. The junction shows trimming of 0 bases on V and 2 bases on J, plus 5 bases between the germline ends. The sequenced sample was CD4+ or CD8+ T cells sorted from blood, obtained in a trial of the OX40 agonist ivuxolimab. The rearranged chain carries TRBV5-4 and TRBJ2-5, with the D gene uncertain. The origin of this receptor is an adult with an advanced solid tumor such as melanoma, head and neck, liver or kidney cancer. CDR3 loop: CASSLGLQETQYF. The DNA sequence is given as TGTGCCAGCAGCTTGGGGTTACAAGAGACCCAGTACTTC.